Below, one TCR beta chain is given with its context. The antigen remains undetermined. Germline V gene sequence: CDR1 SGHTA, CDR2 FQGTGA. The CDR3 length is 14 residues. V was cut by 8 bases and J by 0 bases, with 13 bases left in between. These data are taken from a study of T cell responses to AZD1222 COVID-19 vaccine. Study conclusions and caveats: Nearly half of spike-specific TCRs reportedly target variant regions that are unmutated in the B.1.351 and B.1.1.7 variants. The study found Spike-specific TCR breadth and depth rose after two AZD1222 doses.

Profiling relied on immunoSEQ multiplex PCR, and the TCRdb table lists in-frame clones only, not all of them. This table holds about 76,000 clones, more than 70% found once. The source was peripheral blood, collected on day 0 of AZD1222 vaccination. This clonotype originated in an adult in good health. The chain couples TRBV7-3 to TRBJ1-2, with TRBD1 as a possible D gene (5 bases). CDR3 DNA: TGTGCCAGCGGGCCTGGGGGGTCTAACTATGGCTACACCTTC. It encodes CASGPGGSNYGYTF.